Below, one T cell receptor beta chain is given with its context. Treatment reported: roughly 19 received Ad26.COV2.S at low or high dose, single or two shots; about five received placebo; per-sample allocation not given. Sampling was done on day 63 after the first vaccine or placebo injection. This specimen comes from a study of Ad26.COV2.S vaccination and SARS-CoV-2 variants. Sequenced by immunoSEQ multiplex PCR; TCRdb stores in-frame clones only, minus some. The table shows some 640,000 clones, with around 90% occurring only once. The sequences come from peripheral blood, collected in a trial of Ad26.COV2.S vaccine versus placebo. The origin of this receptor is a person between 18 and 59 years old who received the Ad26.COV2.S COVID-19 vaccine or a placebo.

CDR3 residues: CASSFGQTTDTQYF. Here the CDR3 DNA reads TGCGCCAGCAGCTTTGGGCAGACCACAGATACGCAGTATTTT. The chain carries TRBV5-1 and TRBJ2-3; D gene uncertain. V lost 2 bases and J 2 bases, leaving 9 bases between the germline ends. The CDR3 is made up of 14 amino acids. Looked up from germline, CDR1 is SGHRS and CDR2 is YFSETQ.